This TCR beta chain was documented in a study of control samples from healthy donors and cancer patients. The repertoire was sequenced with immunoSEQ multiplex PCR; TCRdb's copy has only in-frame clones and lacks some. The sample lists about 140,000 clones, 90% to 95% occurring once. This CDR3 comprises 19 residues. Germline-derived CDR1 and CDR2 are SGHNT and YYREEE (reference sequence). V was trimmed by 4 bases and J by 4 bases, leaving 27 bases between them. The receptor was isolated from a man between 40 and 49 years old in good health. The specimen was blood. The rearrangement uses TRBV5-4 and TRBJ1-5; perhaps TRBD1 as D (6 bases). Here the CDR3 DNA reads TGTGCCAGCAGCGTCAGGGCATTTGCATTGGACAGATTAAATCAGCCCCAGCATTTT. Its protein product is CASSVRAFALDRLNQPQHF.